The 14 T cell receptor beta chains presented below share a single source sample, sequenced in a study of T cells after somatic rescue of genetic block. Clones were sequenced by immunoSEQ multiplex PCR, and TCRdb holds only the in-frame ones, with some missing. Of tens of thousands of clones listed, 90% are singletons. Sequenced sample: peripheral blood mononuclear cells (PBMCs). The receptors were gathered from a woman between 18 and 29 years old.

The chain uses TRBV9 and TRBJ2-7; possible D gene TRBD2, 6 bases. Per the germline V gene, CDR1 is SGDLS and CDR2 is YYNGEE. The CDR3 length is 16 residues. V lost 5 bases and J lost 3, with 21 bases in between. The CDR3 loop is CASREYLPGLYYEQYF. The DNA for the CDR3 is TGTGCCAGCAGGGAATATCTTCCGGGACTCTACTACGAGCAGTACTTC. Drawing the rest from reference TRBV9 and TRBJ2-7, the complete variable domain is DSGVTQTPKHLITATGQRVTLRCSPRSGDLSVYWYQQSLDQGLQFLIQYYNGEERAKGNILERFSAQQFPDLHSELNLSSLELGDSALYFCASREYLPGLYYEQYFGPGTRLTVT.

The count of this clone is one. The rearrangement uses TRBV2 and TRBJ2-2, with 9 bases fitting TRBD2. The V and J ends lost 3 bases and 7 bases, in that order; junction bases with no gene match: 6. Germline V lookup: CDR1 SNHLY, CDR2 FYNNEI. The CDR3 is made up of 15 amino acids. In DNA form, the CDR3 reads TGTGCCAGCAGTGACTTAGCGGGAGTTGTCGGGGAGCTGTTTTTT. Translating gives CASSDLAGVVGELFF. Drawing the rest from reference TRBV2 and TRBJ2-2, the complete variable domain is EPEVTQTPSHQVTQMGQEVILRCVPISNHLYFYWYRQILGQKVEFLVSFYNNEISEKSEIFDDQFSVERPDGSNFTLKIRSTKLEDSAMYFCASSDLAGVVGELFFGEGSRLTVL.

The chain couples TRBV27 to TRBJ1-5, with D possibly TRBD1 on 5 matching bases. The CDR3 has 15 amino acids. Germline assignment: CDR1 MNHEY and CDR2 SMNVEV (reference sequence). The V gene lost 6 bases and the J gene lost 6 bases, with 18 bases spanning the gap. The CDR3 region has the DNA TGTGCCAGCAGCCGGCGGGGGGTGTTGGGTCAGCCCCAGCATTTT. Protein: CASSRRGVLGQPQHF.

V and J are TRBV5-1 and TRBJ2-7; perhaps TRBD2 as D (5 bases). The CDR3 sequence is 15 residues long. V was shortened by 0 bases and J by 2 bases, with 12 bases between the two germline ends. In germline, CDR1 is SGHRS, CDR2 YFSETQ. The CDR3 spells CASSLGRLAPYEQYF. The CDR3 DNA follows: TGCGCCAGCAGCTTGGGGCGGCTAGCACCCTACGAGCAGTACTTC.

This rearrangement joins TRBV28 to TRBJ2-7; D not resolved. V lost 4 bases and J lost 0, with 13 bases in between. This CDR3 region has 15 residues. The germline CDR1 and CDR2 sequences are MDHEN and SYDVKM. CDR3 sequence reads: CASSSPSTVSYEQYF. For the CDR3, the DNA is TGTGCCAGCAGTTCCCCTTCGACCGTCTCCTACGAGCAGTACTTC. The full variable domain, completed using reference TRBV28 and TRBJ2-7, is DVKVTQSSRYLVKRTGEKVFLECVQDMDHENMFWYRQDPGLGLRLIYFSYDVKMKEKGDIPEGYSVSREKKERFSLILESASTNQTSMYLCASSSPSTVSYEQYFGPGTRLTVT.

The chain recombines TRBV9 with TRBJ1-1, with TRBD1 as a possible D gene (6 bases). Germline V lookup: CDR1 SGDLS, CDR2 YYNGEE. The CDR3 is made up of 12 amino acids. Trimming took off 4 bases at V and 6 bases at J, with 10 bases between the two ends. DNA of the CDR3: TGTGCCAGCAGCCCCAGGGGTTCTGAAGCTTTCTTT. It specifies CASSPRGSEAFF.

As to this clone: Additional DNA sequences in this sample encode the identical CDR3. The genes are TRBV28 and TRBJ2-2; D may match TRBD1 or TRBD2 (5 bases each). This CDR3 region has 14 residues. Trimming removed 4 bases from V and 8 bases from J, with 14 bases in between. Germline V gene sequence: CDR1 MDHEN, CDR2 SYDVKM. This CDR3 is CASSSPGTAGELFF. CDR3 DNA sequence: TGTGCCAGCAGTTCTCCCGGGACCGCAGGGGAGCTGTTTTTT. The full variable domain, its missing parts supplied by reference TRBV28 and TRBJ2-2, is DVKVTQSSRYLVKRTGEKVFLECVQDMDHENMFWYRQDPGLGLRLIYFSYDVKMKEKGDIPEGYSVSREKKERFSLILESASTNQTSMYLCASSSPGTAGELFFGEGSRLTVL.

V gene TRBV28 combines with J gene TRBJ2-2, with D unresolved. CDR3 length equals 13 residues. The V end lost 2 bases, the J end lost 8 bases, and 9 bases lay between the germline ends. Germline assignment: CDR1 MDHEN and CDR2 SYDVKM. The CDR3 reads CASSLEFPGELFF. CDR3 bases: TGTGCCAGCAGTTTAGAATTTCCGGGGGAGCTGTTTTTT.

This chain links TRBV28 with TRBJ1-1; 7 nucleotides match TRBD1. The CDR3 is 17 residues long. CDR1 and CDR2 (germline): MDHEN, SYDVKM. The V and J ends lost 2 bases and 2 bases, in that order; junction bases with no gene match: 11. CDR3 bases: TGTGCCAGCAGTTTAGTCCACTCGGGACAGTCCAACACTGAAGCTTTCTTT. It yields the protein CASSLVHSGQSNTEAFF.

The chain employs TRBV27 and TRBJ2-5, with 8 bases aligning to TRBD2. Germline CDR1 reads MNHEY; CDR2 reads SMNVEV (reference sequence). Trimming removed 1 base from V and 4 bases from J; junction bases left unmatched: 5. There are 15 residues in the CDR3. This CDR3 is CASSLLPSGPETQYF. The DNA of the CDR3 is TGTGCCAGCAGTTTATTACCTAGCGGGCCAGAGACCCAGTACTTC.

The chain carries TRBV5-8 and TRBJ1-6, with no clear D. Germline V lookup: CDR1 SGHTS, CDR2 YDEGEE. The CDR3 loop spans 16 amino acids. Deletions cut 4 bases from V and 5 bases from J, with 16 bases between. The CDR3 here is CASSPRGGSNNSPLHF. CDR3 in DNA: TGTGCCAGCAGCCCCCGAGGTGGCAGTAATAATTCACCCCTCCACTTT.

The chain recombines TRBV6-1 with TRBJ2-5, with 12 bases aligning to TRBD2. This CDR3 region has 18 residues. Germline values: CDR1 MNHNS, CDR2 SASEGT. Trimming removed 1 base from V and 5 bases from J; junction bases left unmatched: 11. The CDR3 sequence is CASSEVSLGLAGRETQYF. The CDR3 bases are TGTGCCAGCAGTGAAGTCTCGCTAGGACTAGCGGGAAGGGAGACCCAGTACTTC.

The chain has TRBV5-1 and TRBJ2-7; D possibly corresponds to TRBD1 (5 bases). Trimming pared 0 bases from V and 2 bases from J, leaving 18 bases between. Germline V gives CDR1 SGHRS, CDR2 YFSETQ. The CDR3 sequence is 17 residues long. CDR3 amino acids: CASSLDLPGLRTYEQYF. The CDR3 DNA sequence: TGCGCCAGCAGCTTGGATCTACCAGGGCTGAGGACCTACGAGCAGTACTTC.

The V call is TRBV27, the J call TRBJ1-5, with 9 bases that match TRBD1. This CDR3 comprises 15 residues. Germline V lookup: CDR1 MNHEY, CDR2 SMNVEV (reference sequence). Losses at the gene ends were 2 bases for V and 3 bases for J; bases not matched to a gene: 2. The CDR3 loop reads CASSLGQGNNQPQHF. CDR3 in DNA: TGTGCCAGCAGTTTAGGACAGGGGAACAATCAGCCCCAGCATTTT.